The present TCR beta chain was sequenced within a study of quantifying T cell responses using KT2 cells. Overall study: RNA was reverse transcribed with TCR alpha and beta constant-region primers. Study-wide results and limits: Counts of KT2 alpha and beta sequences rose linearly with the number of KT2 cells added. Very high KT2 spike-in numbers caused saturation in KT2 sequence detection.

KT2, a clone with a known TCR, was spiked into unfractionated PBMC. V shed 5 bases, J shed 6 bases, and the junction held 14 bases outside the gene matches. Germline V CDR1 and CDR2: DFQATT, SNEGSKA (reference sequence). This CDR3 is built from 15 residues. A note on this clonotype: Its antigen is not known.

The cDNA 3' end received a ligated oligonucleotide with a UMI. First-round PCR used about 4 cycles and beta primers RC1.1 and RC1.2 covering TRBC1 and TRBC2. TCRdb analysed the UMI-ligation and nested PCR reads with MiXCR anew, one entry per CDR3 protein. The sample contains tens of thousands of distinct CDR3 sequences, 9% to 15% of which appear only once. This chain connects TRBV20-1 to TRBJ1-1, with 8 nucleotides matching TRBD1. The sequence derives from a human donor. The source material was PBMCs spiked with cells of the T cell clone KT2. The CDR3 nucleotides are TGCAGTGCTCCTTCATCCGGGACAGGCGGACCTGAAGCTTTCTTT. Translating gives CSAPSSGTGGPEAFF.